This T cell receptor beta chain was recovered during a study of T cell repertoires in cytomegalovirus infection. At the level of the study: Well-studied HLA-B-restricted CMV epitopes were used in the study alongside recently identified HLA-C-restricted ones. Public signatures in TCR beta pointed to CMV infection and matching HLA type.

TCRdb called the reads again in MiXCR, with one record for every CDR3 protein. The sample records fewer than 650,000 distinct CDR3 sequences, 35% to 50% being singletons. This clonotype was counted many times. Its antigen is currently unknown. General observations from the study: Dominating the ex vivo response were TCR beta clonotypes that were CMV-specific and HLA-C-restricted. Cumulative frequency (of public TCR beta family members) identified carriers of CMV plus the relevant HLA.

The germline gives CDR1 SGHNT, CDR2 YYREEE (reference sequence). V was pared by 3 bases and J by 7 bases, with 8 bases between. This CDR3 has 11 amino acids. The chain combines TRBV5-4 with TRBJ2-7, with D unresolved. This receptor was taken from a human donor in good health (CMV status not recorded). Some clones in this sample may be carry-over from other donors' samples. The sequenced sample was cultured PBMCs, obtained from culture after CMV antigen stimulation. The CDR3 DNA follows: TGTGCCAGCAGCTCCGTCGGGGAGCAGTACTTC. This encodes CASSSVGEQYF.